What follows are 11 T cell receptor beta chains derived from one specimen sequenced in a study of shared clonotypes between healthy human individuals. The protocol was immunoSEQ multiplex PCR, while the TCRdb copy is restricted to in-frame clones and leaves out a portion. The sample yields about 600,000 clones, less than 98% seen once. Input material: naive CD4+ T cells sorted from blood. Indicated subset: CD45RA+ positively selected. These TCRs come from a woman aged 30 to 39 in good health.

This clone was observed a single time. J is TRBJ1-5 and V is TRBV28; D remains unclear. This CDR3 has 12 amino acids. The V end was cut by 7 bases, the J end by 2 bases, with 6 bases between. Germline assignment: CDR1 MDHEN and CDR2 SYDVKM. CDR3 protein: CASTWGNQPQHF. The CDR3 nucleotides are TGTGCCAGCACCTGGGGCAATCAGCCCCAGCATTTT.

The chain uses TRBV5-5 and TRBJ2-2; D is uncertain. This CDR3 region has 13 residues. Trimming took 6 bases from V and 1 from J, leaving 7 bases between them. Germline V gene sequence: CDR1 SGHKS, CDR2 YYEKEE (reference sequence). In DNA, the CDR3 is TGTGCCAGCATAAACAGGAACACCGGGGAGCTGTTTTTT. It translates to CASINRNTGELFF.

The chain has TRBV28 and TRBJ2-5; the D gene is possibly TRBD1 (6 bases). The tail of the sequence fits TRBJ2-7 better, so the J call may be wrong. Germline V gene sequence: CDR1 MDHEN, CDR2 SYDVKM. The CDR3 totals 13 residues. The DNA for the CDR3 is TGTGCCAGCAGCGGGGACACCCCCTACGAGCAGTACTTC. Residues: CASSGDTPYEQYF.

This sequence joins TRBV28 and TRBJ2-7; 10 nucleotides align to TRBD2. V shed 6 bases, J shed 6 bases, and the junction held 11 bases outside the gene matches. This CDR3 contains 15 residues. Germline-derived CDR1 and CDR2 are MDHEN and SYDVKM. The CDR3 DNA is TGTGCCAGCAGCGGCGCCGGGCTAGCGGGAGCCGAGCAGTACTTC. It codes for CASSGAGLAGAEQYF.

The chain employs TRBV27 and TRBJ2-6; D is possibly TRBD1 or TRBD2 (6 bases each). Germline assignment: CDR1 MNHEY and CDR2 SMNVEV (reference sequence). V shed 8 bases and J shed 3 bases, with 14 bases lying between them. The CDR3 has 15 residues. The CDR3 nucleotides read TGTGCCAGCGGTAGGGGGGCTGGTGGGGCCAACGTCCTGACTTTC. Its protein is CASGRGAGGANVLTF. Using reference TRBV27 and TRBJ2-6 for the parts outside the CDR3, the full variable domain is EAQVTQNPRYLITVTGKKLTVTCSQNMNHEYMSWYRQDPGLGLRQIYYSMNVEVTDKGDVPEGYKVSRKEKRNFPLILESPSPNQTSLYFCASGRGAGGANVLTFGAGSRLTVL.

In its sample, this clone was seen once. The chain employs TRBV9 and TRBJ2-1; D perhaps matches TRBD1 (7 bases). Germline assignment: CDR1 SGDLS and CDR2 YYNGEE. V was cut by 2 bases and J by 0 bases, with 9 bases left in between. This CDR3 spans 15 amino acids. The CDR3: CASSVRGDSYNEQFF. In DNA, the CDR3 is TGTGCCAGCAGCGTCAGGGGGGACTCCTACAATGAGCAGTTCTTC.

The chain employs TRBV28 and TRBJ2-1; D possibly corresponds to TRBD2 (5 bases). The CDR3 has 16 amino acids. Germline CDR1 and CDR2: MDHEN and SYDVKM. V was trimmed by 2 bases and J by 1 base, leaving 12 bases between them. The CDR3 spells CASSLDYRGSYNEQFF. The CDR3 bases are TGTGCCAGCAGTTTAGACTATCGAGGGTCCTACAATGAGCAGTTCTTC.

This clone showed up just once. The chain combines TRBV18 with TRBJ2-2; D remains ambiguous. Germline values: CDR1 KGHSH, CDR2 LQKENI. The CDR3 is made up of 16 amino acids. Trimming cost V 1 base and J 6 bases, with 15 bases left between them. This CDR3 reads CASSPLVGARSGELFF. The CDR3 nucleotides are TGTGCCAGCTCACCACTAGTTGGAGCGCGCTCCGGGGAGCTGTTTTTT.

The J gene is TRBJ2-7, the V gene TRBV21-1. TRBV21-1 is a documented pseudogene. CDR3 size: 15 residues. The CDR3 bases are TGTGCCAGCAGCAAAGTGGGGACGAGGGCAGCCGAGCAGTACTTC. Amino acids: CASSKVGTRAAEQYF.

The chain is built from TRBV7-9 and TRBJ1-2; D is unresolved. This CDR3 comprises 15 residues. Germline loops: CDR1 SEHNR, CDR2 FQNEAQ (reference sequence). Trimming shortened V by 3 bases and J by 6 bases, and 17 bases separated the two germline ends. The CDR3 loop is CASSLEYGGGHGYTF. CDR3 bases: TGTGCCAGCAGCTTGGAGTACGGAGGAGGACATGGCTACACCTTC.

The V and J genes are TRBV28 and TRBJ2-4, with a weak D call TRBD1 (6 bases). Germline V gene lookup returns CDR1 MDHEN and CDR2 SYDVKM. V was cut by 6 bases and J by 1 base, with 22 bases left in between. The CDR3 has 18 amino acids. For the CDR3, the DNA is TGTGCCAGCAGACCCCATCACCCTGTGGGGGCGGCCAAAAACATTCAGTACTTC. Translation gives CASRPHHPVGAAKNIQYF.